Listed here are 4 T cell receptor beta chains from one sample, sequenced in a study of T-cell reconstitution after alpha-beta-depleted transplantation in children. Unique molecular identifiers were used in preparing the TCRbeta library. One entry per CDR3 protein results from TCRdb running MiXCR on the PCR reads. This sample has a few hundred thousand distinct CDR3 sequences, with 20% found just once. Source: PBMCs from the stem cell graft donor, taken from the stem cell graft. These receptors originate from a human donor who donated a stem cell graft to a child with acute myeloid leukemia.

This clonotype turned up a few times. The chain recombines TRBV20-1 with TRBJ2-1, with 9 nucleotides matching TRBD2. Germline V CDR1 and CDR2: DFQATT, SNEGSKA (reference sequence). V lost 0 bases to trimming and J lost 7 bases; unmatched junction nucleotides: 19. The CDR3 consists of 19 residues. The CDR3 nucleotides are TGCAGTGCTAGAGATGTGCTAGCGGGAAACTCCATGATACAGAATGAGCAGTTCTTC. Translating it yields CSARDVLAGNSMIQNEQFF.

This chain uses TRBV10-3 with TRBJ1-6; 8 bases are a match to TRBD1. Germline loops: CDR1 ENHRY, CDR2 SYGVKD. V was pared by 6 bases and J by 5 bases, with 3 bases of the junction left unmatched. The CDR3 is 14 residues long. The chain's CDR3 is CAIRATGDNSPLHF. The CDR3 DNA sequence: TGTGCCATCAGGGCGACAGGGGATAATTCACCCCTCCACTTT.

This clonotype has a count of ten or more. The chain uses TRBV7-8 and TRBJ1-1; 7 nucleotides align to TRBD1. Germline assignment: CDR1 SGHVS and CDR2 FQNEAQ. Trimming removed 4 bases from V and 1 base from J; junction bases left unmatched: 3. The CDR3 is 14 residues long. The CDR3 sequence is CASSSRTGNTEAFF. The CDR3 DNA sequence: TGTGCCAGCAGCTCAAGGACAGGGAACACTGAAGCTTTCTTT.

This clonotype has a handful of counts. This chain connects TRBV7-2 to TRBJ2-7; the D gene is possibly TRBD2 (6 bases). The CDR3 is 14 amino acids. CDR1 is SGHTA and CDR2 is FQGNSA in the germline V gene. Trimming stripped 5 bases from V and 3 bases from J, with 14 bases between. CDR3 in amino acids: CASSPPGTVYEQYF. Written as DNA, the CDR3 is TGTGCCAGCAGCCCCCCCGGGACTGTCTACGAGCAGTACTTC.